What follows is one T cell receptor beta chain and its context. The data stem from a study of PD-L1 blockade in urothelial cancer. Background on the study: Patients had undergone 0 to 3 prior chemotherapy regimens.

The CDR3 has 14 amino acids. Profiled with immunoSEQ multiplex PCR; TCRdb holds only in-frame clones, not every one. The sample consists of about 90,000 clones, approximately 91% of them appearing once. Source: PBMCs, taken around atezolizumab (anti-PD-L1) treatment. This clonotype was obtained from a man between 60 and 75 years old with urothelial cancer. This sequence joins TRBV21-1 and TRBJ1-2. TRBV21-1 is a listed pseudogene. The CDR3 nucleotides read TGTGCCAGCAGCAAAGGAGGGAAACTCTATGGCTACACCTTC. This sequence encodes CASSKGGKLYGYTF.